A single sample is the source of the 18 T cell receptor beta chains below, sequenced in a study of blood T cell repertoires in COVID-19. Libraries were prepared by immunoSEQ multiplex PCR; TCRdb keeps only in-frame clonotypes and omits some of them. The data hold fewer than 350,000 clones, with roughly 90% observed a single time. Sample: PBMCs or T cells enriched from blood (not recorded which). These receptors were taken from a woman aged 40 to 50 with acute COVID-19.

The V gene is TRBV3-1 (or the pseudogene TRBV3-2), the J gene TRBJ2-1, with TRBD2 matching over 12 bases. The V segment lost 4 bases and the J segment 2 bases; nucleotides outside the gene matches: 0. CDR3 length: 15 residues. Germline V gene data show CDR1 as LGHDT and CDR2 as YNNKEL (reference sequence). The CDR3 DNA reads TGTGCCAGCAGCCCTAGCGGGAGGGCCTACAATGAGCAGTTCTTC. It translates to CASSPSGRAYNEQFF.

The chain is built from TRBV7-3 and TRBJ2-2; 14 bases map to TRBD2. The length of the CDR3 is 18 residues. The trim removed 4 bases at V and 4 bases at J, leaving 8 bases unmatched. In germline, CDR1 is SGHTA, CDR2 FQGTGA. In nucleotides, the CDR3 is TGTGCCAGCAGCTCCGGACTAGCGGGAGGTTCGCGCACCGGGGAGCTGTTTTTT. Residues: CASSSGLAGGSRTGELFF.

The rearrangement uses TRBV14 and TRBJ2-5; tentative D call: TRBD2 (5 bases). The CDR3 loop spans 15 amino acids. Germline V gives CDR1 SGHDN, CDR2 FVKESK. V dropped 3 bases and J dropped 2 bases, with 13 bases sitting between them. The CDR3 spells CASSQHGIMQETQYF. Written as DNA, the CDR3 is TGTGCCAGCAGCCAGCACGGGATTATGCAAGAGACCCAGTACTTC.

The V gene is TRBV7-6, the J gene TRBJ2-5, with D tentatively TRBD1 (5 bases). The CDR3 length is 16 residues. Trimming cost V 5 bases and J 1 base, with 17 bases left between them. CDR1 SGHVS and CDR2 FNYEAQ come from the germline V gene. The CDR3 protein is CASSTGAGIGQETQYF. The CDR3 coding sequence is TGTGCCAGCAGCACAGGAGCCGGAATCGGCCAAGAGACCCAGTACTTC.

The CDR3 bases are TGTGCCACCAGAGCGGGAGAGCATAATGAAGAGACCCAGTACTTC. This codes for CATRAGEHNEETQYF. The rearrangement links TRBV24-1 to TRBJ2-5; 8 bases are a match to TRBD2. The V gene end was trimmed by 7 bases and the J gene end by 3 bases; junction bases not matched to a gene: 9. Per germline, CDR1 KGHDR and CDR2 SFDVKD. The length of the CDR3 is 15 residues.

In its sample, this clone was seen a few times. This sequence joins TRBV29-1 and TRBJ1-1; TRBD1 matches at 9 bases. In germline, CDR1 is SQVTM, CDR2 ANQGSEA. V lost 7 bases and J lost 5; bases outside the gene matches: 8. CDR3 length equals 13 residues. In DNA form, the CDR3 reads TGCAGCGCGGGACAGGGTGGTGGGACTGAAGCTTTCTTT. This gives the protein CSAGQGGGTEAFF.

The chain is built from TRBV3-1 (or the pseudogene TRBV3-2) and TRBJ2-3; TRBD2 agrees at 9 bases. The CDR3 has 16 residues. V was pared by 4 bases and J by 8 bases, with 13 bases of the junction left unmatched. The germline V gene has CDR1 LGHDT and CDR2 YNNKEL (reference sequence). This CDR3 is CASSPTAAGGPGTQYF. CDR3 DNA sequence: TGTGCCAGCAGCCCCACCGCGGCGGGGGGGCCGGGTACGCAGTATTTT.

The V gene is TRBV30, the J gene TRBJ1-4; TRBD1 matches 8 bases. Germline assignment: CDR1 GTSNPN and CDR2 SVGIG (reference sequence). The CDR3 has 18 residues. The ends lost 0 bases at V and 7 bases at J; junction bases unmatched: 16. The DNA for the CDR3 is TGTGCCTGGAGTGTACGAGGACAGGGCCCCGGGTACGTTGAAAAACTGTTTTTT. Its translation: CAWSVRGQGPGYVEKLFF.

The J gene is TRBJ1-2, the V gene TRBV12-3 or TRBV12-4, with D uncertain. The CDR3 length is 13 residues. V lost 3 bases and J 4 bases, leaving 9 bases between the germline ends. The CDR3, as DNA: TGTGCCAGCAGTTTGTGGGAGGGCTATGGCTACACCTTC. As protein: CASSLWEGYGYTF.

The chain employs TRBV5-1 and TRBJ1-5; D may be TRBD1 (5 bases). V lost 0 bases to trimming and J lost 4 bases, with 11 bases between them. The germline V gene encodes CDR1 SGHRS and CDR2 YFSETQ. The CDR3 extends over 15 amino acids. CDR3: CASSLGQGQNQPQHF. The DNA for the CDR3 is TGCGCCAGCAGCTTGGGGCAGGGCCAGAATCAGCCCCAGCATTTT.

The V gene is TRBV5-1, the J gene TRBJ2-7; TRBD1 agrees at 10 bases. The ends lost 4 bases at V and 2 bases at J; junction bases unmatched: 6. Looked up from germline, CDR1 is SGHRS and CDR2 is YFSETQ. The CDR3 length is 15 residues. The CDR3 loop is CASSPGQGRTYEQYF. Written as DNA, the CDR3 is TGCGCCAGCAGCCCGGGACAGGGGAGGACCTACGAGCAGTACTTC.

The chain has TRBV6-5 and TRBJ1-1; TRBD1 matches 7 bases. The junction had 3 bases not matched to a gene; V was cut back by 10 bases and J by 7 bases. The CDR3 spans 10 residues. Germline V lookup: CDR1 MNHEY, CDR2 SVGAGI. The CDR3 region is CATYRGEAFF. The DNA of the CDR3 is TGTGCCACCTACAGGGGTGAAGCTTTCTTT.

V gene TRBV30 combines with J gene TRBJ1-3, with D possibly matching TRBD1 (5 bases). V lost 8 bases and J 0 bases, leaving 11 bases between the germline ends. The CDR3 sequence is 13 residues long. Germline CDR1 and CDR2: GTSNPN and SVGIG (reference sequence). DNA of the CDR3: TGTGCCATCCAGACAGACTCTGGAAACACCATATATTTT. This codes for CAIQTDSGNTIYF. The variable domain in full, with the rest retrieved from reference TRBV30 and TRBJ1-3, is SQTIHQWPATLVQPVGSPLSLECTVEGTSNPNLYWYRQAAGRGLQLLFYSVGIGQISSEVPQNLSASRPQDRQFILSSKKLLLSDSGFYLCAIQTDSGNTIYFGEGSWLTVV.

The chain has TRBV27 and TRBJ2-3, with a weak D call TRBD2 (7 bases). Per germline, CDR1 MNHEY and CDR2 SMNVEV (reference sequence). The V end lost 3 bases, the J end lost 4 bases, and 11 bases lay between the germline ends. The CDR3 runs 14 residues. The CDR3 sequence: CASSLRGPADTQYF. As DNA, the CDR3 is TGTGCCAGCAGTTTGCGGGGGCCCGCAGATACGCAGTATTTT.

This chain links TRBV25-1 with TRBJ2-7; 9 bases are shared with TRBD1. V lost 3 bases and J lost 3; bases outside the gene matches: 6. This CDR3 has 15 residues. CDR1 and CDR2 from the germline V gene are MGHDK and SYGVNS. This chain's CDR3 is CASSDAGTGYYEQYF. The CDR3 DNA sequence: TGTGCCAGCAGTGATGCCGGGACAGGGTACTACGAGCAGTACTTC.

V gene TRBV6-6 combines with J gene TRBJ1-2; D is ambiguous. The CDR3 is made up of 15 amino acids. The germline CDR1 and CDR2 sequences are MNHNY and SVGAGI (reference sequence). V shed 4 bases and J shed 0 bases, with 12 bases lying between them. The CDR3 nucleotides read TGTGCCAGCAGTTCCTCTGAGAGCTCTAACTATGGCTACACCTTC. Its protein is CASSSSESSNYGYTF.

This chain joins TRBV18 and TRBJ2-7; TRBD2 might be the D (5 bases). V was trimmed by 3 bases and J by 6 bases, leaving 21 bases between them. The CDR3 is 16 amino acids. Looked up from germline, CDR1 is KGHSH and CDR2 is LQKENI. The CDR3 spells CASSPFGVLRAGEQYF. The DNA of the CDR3 is TGTGCCAGCTCACCCTTTGGTGTGTTAAGGGCGGGCGAGCAGTACTTC.

The genes are TRBV19 and TRBJ1-5; TRBD1 aligns across 9 bases. V lost 7 bases, J lost 7 bases, and 5 bases stayed unmatched. The CDR3 is made up of 13 amino acids. CDR1 is LNHDA, CDR2 SQIVND, per germline (reference sequence). This CDR3 reads CASKGTGLQPQHF. The CDR3 nucleotides read TGTGCCAGTAAGGGGACAGGGTTGCAGCCCCAGCATTTT.